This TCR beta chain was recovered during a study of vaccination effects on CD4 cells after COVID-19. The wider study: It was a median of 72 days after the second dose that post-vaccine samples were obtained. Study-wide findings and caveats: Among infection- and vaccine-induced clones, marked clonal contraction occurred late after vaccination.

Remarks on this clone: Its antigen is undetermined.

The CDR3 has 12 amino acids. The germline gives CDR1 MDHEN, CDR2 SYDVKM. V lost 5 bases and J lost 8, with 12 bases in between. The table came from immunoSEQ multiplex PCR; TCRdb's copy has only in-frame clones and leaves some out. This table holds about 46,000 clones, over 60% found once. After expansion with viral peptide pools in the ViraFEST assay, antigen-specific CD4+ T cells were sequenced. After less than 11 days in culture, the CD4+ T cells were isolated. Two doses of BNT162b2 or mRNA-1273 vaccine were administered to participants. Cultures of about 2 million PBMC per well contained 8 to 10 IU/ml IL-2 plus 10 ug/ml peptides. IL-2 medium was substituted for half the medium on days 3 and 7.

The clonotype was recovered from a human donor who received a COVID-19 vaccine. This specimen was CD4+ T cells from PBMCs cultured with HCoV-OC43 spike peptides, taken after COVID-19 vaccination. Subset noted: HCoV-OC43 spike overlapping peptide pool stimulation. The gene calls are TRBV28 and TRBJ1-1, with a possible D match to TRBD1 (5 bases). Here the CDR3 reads CASSLLRDEAFF. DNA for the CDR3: TGTGCCAGCAGTCTCCTCCGGGACGAAGCTTTCTTT.